This T cell receptor (beta chain) was sequenced for a study of shared clonotypes between healthy human individuals. About this clone: Other DNA sequences within the sample encode an identical CDR3.

The data were produced by immunoSEQ multiplex PCR, yet TCRdb's version contains in-frame clones alone and is incomplete. This table has about 2.3 million clones, over 90% appearing once. The CDR3 spans 14 residues. Trimming stripped 5 bases from V and 4 bases from J, with 16 bases between. Germline loops: CDR1 SGHRS, CDR2 YFSETQ. V usage is TRBV5-1 and J usage is TRBJ2-7; the D gene is possibly TRBD2 (6 bases). This TCR came from a man younger than 35 in good health. Some clones in this sample may be carry-over from other donors' samples. The sample consisted of naive CD4+ T cells from PBMCs. Described subset: CD45RA+ positively selected. The CDR3 loop reads CASSPGGGGYEQYF. In nucleotides, the CDR3 is TGCGCCAGCAGTCCCGGGGGAGGTGGTTACGAGCAGTACTTC.